The subject of this entry is one TCR beta chain. As yet, its antigen is unknown. Primers used in a second PCR of roughly 6 to 11 cycles were a sample-barcoded 5' primer and a J-beta primer mix. All samples gave at least 2.5 million CDR3-containing paired-end reads. TCRdb re-called the 5' RACE reads through MiXCR, storing one row per CDR3 protein. The table lists 920,000 or so distinct CDR3 sequences, over 35% of them singletons. The CDR3 spans 15 residues. The germline gives CDR1 SEHNR, CDR2 FQNEAQ (reference sequence). Trimming pared 0 bases from V and 5 bases from J, leaving 14 bases between. The data were taken from a study of blood T cells in healthy people across ages. Study-wide findings and caveats: Diversity of TCR beta correlated strongly with naive T cell percentage. With donor CMV status unknown, expanded clonotype changes were possibly confounded. Greater diversity and more naive CD4+ cells were seen in long-lived donors than in aged donors.

The sample taken for sequencing was blood. This TCR was recovered from a woman aged 60-75 years in good health. This chain joins TRBV7-9 and TRBJ2-7; possible D gene TRBD1, 6 bases. The CDR3 bases are TGTGCCAGCAGCTTAGCGCAGGGGCGCGCTAACGAGCAGTACTTC. Encoded protein: CASSLAQGRANEQYF.